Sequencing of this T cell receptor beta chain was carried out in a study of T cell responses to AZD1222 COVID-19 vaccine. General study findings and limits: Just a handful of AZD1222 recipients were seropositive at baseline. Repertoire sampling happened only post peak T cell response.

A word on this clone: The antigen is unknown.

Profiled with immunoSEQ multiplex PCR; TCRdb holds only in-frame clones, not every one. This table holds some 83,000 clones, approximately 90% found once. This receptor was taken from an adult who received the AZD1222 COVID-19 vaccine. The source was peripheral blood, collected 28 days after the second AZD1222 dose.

The CDR3 sequence: CAISPGGQPQHF. The DNA of the CDR3 is TGTGCCATCAGCCCGGGAGGTCAGCCCCAGCATTTT. V gene TRBV10-3 combines with J gene TRBJ1-5; no clear D. In germline, CDR1 is ENHRY, CDR2 SYGVKD. CDR3 length: 12 amino acids. V lost 6 bases and J 6 bases, leaving 9 bases between the germline ends.